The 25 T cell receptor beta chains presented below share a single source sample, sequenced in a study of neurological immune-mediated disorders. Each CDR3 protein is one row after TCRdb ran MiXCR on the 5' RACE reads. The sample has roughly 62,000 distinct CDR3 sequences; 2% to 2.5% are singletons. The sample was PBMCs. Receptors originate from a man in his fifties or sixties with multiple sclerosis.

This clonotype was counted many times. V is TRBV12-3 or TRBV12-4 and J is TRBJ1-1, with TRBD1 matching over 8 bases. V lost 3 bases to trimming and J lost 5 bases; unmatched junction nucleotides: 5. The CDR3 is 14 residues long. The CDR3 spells CASSLEQGVTEAFF. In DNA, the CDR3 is TGTGCCAGCAGTTTGGAACAGGGGGTTACTGAAGCTTTCTTT.

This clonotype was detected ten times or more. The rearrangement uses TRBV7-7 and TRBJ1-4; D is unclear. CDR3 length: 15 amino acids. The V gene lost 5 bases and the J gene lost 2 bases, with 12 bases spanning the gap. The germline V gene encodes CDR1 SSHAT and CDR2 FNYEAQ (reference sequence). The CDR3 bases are TGTGCCAGCAGCGCCGGACGGACCACTAATGAAAAACTGTTTTTT. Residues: CASSAGRTTNEKLFF.

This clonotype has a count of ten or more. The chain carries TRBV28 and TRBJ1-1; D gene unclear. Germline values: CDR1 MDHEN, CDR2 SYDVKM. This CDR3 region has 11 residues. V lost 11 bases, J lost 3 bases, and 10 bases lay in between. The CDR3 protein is CAALLDTEAFF. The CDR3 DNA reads TGTGCCGCCCTCTTGGACACTGAAGCTTTCTTT. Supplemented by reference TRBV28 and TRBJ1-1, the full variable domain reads DVKVTQSSRYLVKRTGEKVFLECVQDMDHENMFWYRQDPGLGLRLIYFSYDVKMKEKGDIPEGYSVSREKKERFSLILESASTNQTSMYLCAALLDTEAFFGQGTRLTVV.

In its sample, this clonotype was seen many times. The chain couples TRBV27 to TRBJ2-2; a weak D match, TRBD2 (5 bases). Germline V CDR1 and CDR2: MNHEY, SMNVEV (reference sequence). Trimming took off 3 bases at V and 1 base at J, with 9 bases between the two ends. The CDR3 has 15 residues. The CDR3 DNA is TGTGCCAGCAGTTTGAGGGCAGGGAACACCGGGGAGCTGTTTTTT. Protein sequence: CASSLRAGNTGELFF.

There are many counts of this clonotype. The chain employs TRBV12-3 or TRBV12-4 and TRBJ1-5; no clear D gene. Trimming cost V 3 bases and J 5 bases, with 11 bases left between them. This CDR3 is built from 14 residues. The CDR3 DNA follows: TGTGCCAGCAGTTTTCGAGGCGAGTATCAGCCCCAGCATTTT. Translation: CASSFRGEYQPQHF.

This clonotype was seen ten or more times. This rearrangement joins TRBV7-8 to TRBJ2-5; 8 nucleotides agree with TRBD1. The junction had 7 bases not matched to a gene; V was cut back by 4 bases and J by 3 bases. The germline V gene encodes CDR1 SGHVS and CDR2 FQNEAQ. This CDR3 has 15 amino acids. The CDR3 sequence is CASSSRTGREETQYF. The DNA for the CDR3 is TGTGCCAGCAGCTCCAGGACAGGGAGAGAAGAGACCCAGTACTTC.

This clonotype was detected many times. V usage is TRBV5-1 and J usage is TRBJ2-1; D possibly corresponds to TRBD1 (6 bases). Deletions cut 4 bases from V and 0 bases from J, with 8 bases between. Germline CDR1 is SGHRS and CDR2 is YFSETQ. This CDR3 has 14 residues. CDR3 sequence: CASSPDSSYNEQFF. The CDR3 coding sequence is TGCGCCAGCAGCCCGGACAGCTCCTACAATGAGCAGTTCTTC.

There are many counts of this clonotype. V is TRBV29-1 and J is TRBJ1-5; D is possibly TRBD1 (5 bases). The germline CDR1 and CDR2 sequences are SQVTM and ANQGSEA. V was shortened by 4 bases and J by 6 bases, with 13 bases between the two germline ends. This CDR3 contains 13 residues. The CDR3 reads CSVVGARGQPQHF. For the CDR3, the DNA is TGCAGCGTTGTCGGGGCGCGTGGTCAGCCCCAGCATTTT.

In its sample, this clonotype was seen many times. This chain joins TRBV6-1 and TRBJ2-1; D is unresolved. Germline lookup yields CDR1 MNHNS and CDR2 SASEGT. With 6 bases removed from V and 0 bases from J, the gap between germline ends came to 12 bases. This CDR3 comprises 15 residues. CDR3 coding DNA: TGTGCCAGCAGGACCTACCGTAGCTCCTACAATGAGCAGTTCTTC. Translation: CASRTYRSSYNEQFF.

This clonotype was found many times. CDR3 nucleotides: TGTGCCAGCAGTGTGGAGGAGAATTCACCCCTCCACTTT. It codes for CASSVEENSPLHF. The chain recombines TRBV6-4 with TRBJ1-6, with unresolved D. V dropped 4 bases and J dropped 7 bases, with 8 bases sitting between them. Per the germline V gene, CDR1 is MRHNA and CDR2 is SNTAGT. The CDR3 totals 13 residues.

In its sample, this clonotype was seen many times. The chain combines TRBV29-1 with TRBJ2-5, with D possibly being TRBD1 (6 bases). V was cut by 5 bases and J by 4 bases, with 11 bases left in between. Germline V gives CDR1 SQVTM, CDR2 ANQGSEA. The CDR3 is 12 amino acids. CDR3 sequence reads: CSVSTGTETQYF. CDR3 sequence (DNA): TGCAGCGTTTCAACAGGGACAGAGACCCAGTACTTC.

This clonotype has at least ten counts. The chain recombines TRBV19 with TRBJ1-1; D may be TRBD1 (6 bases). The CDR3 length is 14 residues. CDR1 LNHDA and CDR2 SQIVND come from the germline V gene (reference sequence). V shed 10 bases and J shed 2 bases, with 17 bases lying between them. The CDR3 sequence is CAIREDSLNTEAFF. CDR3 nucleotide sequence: TGTGCCATCCGCGAGGACAGCCTAAACACTGAAGCTTTCTTT.

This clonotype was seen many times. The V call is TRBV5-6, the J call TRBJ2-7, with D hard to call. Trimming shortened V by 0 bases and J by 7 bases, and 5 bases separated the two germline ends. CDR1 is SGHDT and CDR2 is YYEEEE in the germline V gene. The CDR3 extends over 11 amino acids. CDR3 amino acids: CASSLVGEQYF. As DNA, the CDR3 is TGTGCCAGCAGCTTGGTCGGGGAGCAGTACTTC.

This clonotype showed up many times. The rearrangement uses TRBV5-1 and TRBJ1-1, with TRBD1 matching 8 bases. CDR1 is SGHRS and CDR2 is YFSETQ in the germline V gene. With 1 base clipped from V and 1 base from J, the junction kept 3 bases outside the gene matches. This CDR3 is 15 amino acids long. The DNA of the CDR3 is TGCGCCAGCAGCTTGAGGACAGGGACGAACACTGAAGCTTTCTTT. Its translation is CASSLRTGTNTEAFF.

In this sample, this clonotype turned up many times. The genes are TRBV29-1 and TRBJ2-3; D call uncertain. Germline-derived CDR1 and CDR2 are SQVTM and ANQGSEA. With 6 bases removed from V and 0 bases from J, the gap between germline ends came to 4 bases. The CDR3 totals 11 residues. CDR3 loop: CSVASTDTQYF. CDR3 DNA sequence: TGCAGCGTAGCTAGCACAGATACGCAGTATTTT.

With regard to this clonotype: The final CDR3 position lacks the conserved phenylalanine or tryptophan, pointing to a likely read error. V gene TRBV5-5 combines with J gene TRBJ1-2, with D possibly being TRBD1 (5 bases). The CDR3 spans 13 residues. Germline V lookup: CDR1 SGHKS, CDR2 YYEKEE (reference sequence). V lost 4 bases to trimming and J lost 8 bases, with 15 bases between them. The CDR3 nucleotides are TGTGCCAGCAGCCCGGCCGGGGCGGCAGGCTACACCGTC. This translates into CASSPAGAAGYTV.

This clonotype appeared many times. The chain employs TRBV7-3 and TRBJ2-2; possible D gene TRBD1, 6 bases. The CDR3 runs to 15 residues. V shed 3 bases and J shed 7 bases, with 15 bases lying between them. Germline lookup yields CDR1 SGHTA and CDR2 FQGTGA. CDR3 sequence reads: CASSLRDKSGGELFF. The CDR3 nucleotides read TGTGCCAGCAGCTTGAGGGACAAAAGCGGCGGGGAGCTGTTTTTT. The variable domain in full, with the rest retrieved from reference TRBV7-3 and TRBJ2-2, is GAGVSQTPSNKVTEKGKYVELRCDPISGHTALYWYRQSLGQGPEFLIYFQGTGAADDSGLPNDRFFAVRPEGSVSTLKIQRTERGDSAVYLCASSLRDKSGGELFFGEGSRLTVL.

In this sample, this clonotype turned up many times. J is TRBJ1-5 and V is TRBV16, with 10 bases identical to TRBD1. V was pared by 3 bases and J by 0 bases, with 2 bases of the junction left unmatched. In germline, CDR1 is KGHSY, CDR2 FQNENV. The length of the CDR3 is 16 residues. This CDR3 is CASSQRQGASNQPQHF. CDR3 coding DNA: TGTGCCAGCAGCCAGCGACAGGGGGCTAGCAATCAGCCCCAGCATTTT.

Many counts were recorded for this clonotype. The CDR3 sequence: CASSIGTGSEQYF. For the CDR3, the DNA is TGTGCCAGCAGCATCGGGACAGGGAGCGAGCAGTACTTC. This chain connects TRBV9 to TRBJ2-7, with 9 bases lining up with TRBD1. With V trimmed by 4 bases and J by 6 bases, 5 bases remained unmatched. Germline V CDR1 and CDR2: SGDLS, YYNGEE. CDR3 length: 13 amino acids.

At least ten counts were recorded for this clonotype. The CDR3 loop is CASTAGTYTDTQYF. DNA of the CDR3: TGTGCCAGCACCGCGGGGACCTACACAGATACGCAGTATTTT. This chain connects TRBV3-1 to TRBJ2-3, with a weak D call TRBD2 (6 bases). The V gene lost 7 bases and the J gene lost 2 bases, with 13 bases spanning the gap. Per the germline V gene, CDR1 is LGHDT and CDR2 is YNNKEL (reference sequence). CDR3 size: 14 residues.

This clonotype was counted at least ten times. The CDR3 DNA is TGCGCCAGCAGCTTGGACCAGAAGACCTACGAGCAGTACTTC. It is translated as CASSLDQKTYEQYF. This chain joins TRBV5-1 and TRBJ2-7, with unresolved D. This CDR3 region has 14 residues. Germline CDR1 is SGHRS and CDR2 is YFSETQ. Trimming took 0 bases from V and 2 from J, leaving 9 bases between them.

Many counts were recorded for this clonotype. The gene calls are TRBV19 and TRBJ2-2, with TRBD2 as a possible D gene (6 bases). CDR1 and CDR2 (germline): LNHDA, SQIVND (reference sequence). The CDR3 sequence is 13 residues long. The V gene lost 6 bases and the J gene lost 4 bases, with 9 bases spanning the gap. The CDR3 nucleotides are TGTGCCAGTAGCCACGGGGGCACCGGGGAGCTGTTTTTT. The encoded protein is CASSHGGTGELFF.

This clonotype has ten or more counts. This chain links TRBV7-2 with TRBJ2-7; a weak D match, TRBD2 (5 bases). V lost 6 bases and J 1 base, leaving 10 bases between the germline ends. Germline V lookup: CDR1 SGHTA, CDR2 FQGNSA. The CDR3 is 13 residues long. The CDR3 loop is CASRLRGSYEQYF. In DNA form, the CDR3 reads TGTGCCAGCAGGCTTCGGGGTTCCTACGAGCAGTACTTC.

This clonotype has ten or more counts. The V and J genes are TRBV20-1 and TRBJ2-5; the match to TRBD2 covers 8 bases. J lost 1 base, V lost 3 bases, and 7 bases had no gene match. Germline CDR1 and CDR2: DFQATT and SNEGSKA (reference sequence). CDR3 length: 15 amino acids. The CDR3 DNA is TGCAGTGCTAGCCCCCAGCGGGGGTCCCAAGAGACCCAGTACTTC. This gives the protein CSASPQRGSQETQYF.

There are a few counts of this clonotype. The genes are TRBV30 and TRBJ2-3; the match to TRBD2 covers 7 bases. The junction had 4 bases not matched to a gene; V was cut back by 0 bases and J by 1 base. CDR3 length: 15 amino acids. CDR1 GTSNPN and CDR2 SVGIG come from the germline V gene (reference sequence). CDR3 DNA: TGTGCCTGGAGTGTGGGAGGGGCTGGCACAGATACGCAGTATTTT. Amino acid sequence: CAWSVGGAGTDTQYF.